The TCR beta chain described here comes from a study of blood T cell repertoires in COVID-19. Study as a whole: Samples representing acute and convalescent COVID-19 were sourced from the United States, Italy and Spain. From T cells, B-cell-depleted T cells, or PBMCs came the material, which was cDNA or gDNA.

The CDR3 is made up of 14 amino acids. Germline V gene sequence: CDR1 SGHTA, CDR2 FQGTGA. The V gene end was trimmed by 1 base and the J gene end by 7 bases; junction bases not matched to a gene: 2. The authors' processing: Amplification from reference gene primers served as the basis for estimated nucleated cell counts. The method was immunoSEQ multiplex PCR; TCRdb's version includes in-frame clones alone and lacks a portion of them. Clone size and V and J calls were adopted from that table, with D and trimming inferred from the DNA. The repertoire holds roughly 290,000 clones, with around nine tenths as singletons.

This receptor was taken from an older woman with acute or convalescent COVID-19. The material sequenced was peripheral blood. This sequence joins TRBV7-3 and TRBJ2-1; 9 nucleotides match TRBD1. The CDR3 spells CASSLMGTGNEQFF. CDR3 nucleotide sequence: TGTGCCAGCAGCTTAATGGGGACAGGGAATGAGCAGTTCTTC.